This T cell receptor (beta chain) was sequenced in a study of blood T cell repertoires in COVID-19. Study in general: Sources were T cells, B-cell-depleted T cells, or PBMCs; the material itself was cDNA or gDNA.

The V and J ends lost 5 bases and 6 bases respectively, with 12 bases between them. Germline CDR1 and CDR2: SEHNR and FQNEAQ (reference sequence). This CDR3 is 13 amino acids long. In the original workflow: Reference gene primer amplification gave nucleated cell count estimates. Clones were read by immunoSEQ multiplex PCR, and TCRdb kept only the in-frame ones, dropping some. V, J and clone size are taken as reported in that table, and D and trimming were inferred from the DNA itself. The table lists under 350,000 clones, more than 75% of them singletons, with under 3% in the top ten. Cohort allocation depended upon clinical history that participants reported. Recovery meant two consecutive negative NP/OP PCR tests, professional clearance, or resolved symptoms.

The sample consisted of PBMCs or T cells enriched from blood (not recorded which). This chain connects TRBV7-9 to TRBJ2-3; the D is unclear. The sequence was collected from a woman between 18 and 29 years old who had recovered from COVID-19. This CDR3 reads CASSPPPGDTQYF. The CDR3 region has the DNA TGTGCCAGCAGCCCGCCTCCCGGGGATACGCAGTATTTT.